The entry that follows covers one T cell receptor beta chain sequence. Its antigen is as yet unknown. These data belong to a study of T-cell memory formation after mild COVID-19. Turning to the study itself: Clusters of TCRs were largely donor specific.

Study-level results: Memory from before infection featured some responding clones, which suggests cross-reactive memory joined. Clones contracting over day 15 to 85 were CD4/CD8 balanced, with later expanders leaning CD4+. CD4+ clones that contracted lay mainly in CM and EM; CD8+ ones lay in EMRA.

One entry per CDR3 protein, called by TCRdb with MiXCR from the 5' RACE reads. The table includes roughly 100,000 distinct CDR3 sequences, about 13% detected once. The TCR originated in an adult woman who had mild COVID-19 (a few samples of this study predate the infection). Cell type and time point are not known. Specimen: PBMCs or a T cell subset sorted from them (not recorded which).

The CDR3 bases are TGCAGCGTTGAAGGGACGGGTTACGAGCAGTACTTC. It yields the protein CSVEGTGYEQYF. The chain carries TRBV29-1 and TRBJ2-7; D remains unclear. V lost 1 base to trimming and J lost 4 bases, with 8 bases between them. CDR3 length equals 12 residues. The V gene's germline CDR1 is SQVTM and CDR2 ANQGSEA.